This is a list of T cell receptor beta chains from one sample in a study of blood T cells in healthy people across ages. TCRdb re-called the 5' RACE reads with MiXCR, one entry per CDR3 protein. The data show 650,000 to 1,000,000 distinct CDR3 sequences, 35% to 40% seen once. Sequences were obtained from blood. These receptors came from a young man in good health. Both conserved end residues are part of each CDR3. Fields, in order: clone size, D gene, J gene, V gene, CDR3 protein, CDR3 DNA. The D gene is left open where the match is weak. Some rows mark clone size as missing; the rest say once, few, many or name a class of expanded clone.

size: -
D: TRBD1
J: TRBJ2-1
V: TRBV20-1
CDR3: CSAPRDRLLNSYNEQFF
DNA: TGCAGTGCTCCTCGGGACAGGTTACTTAACTCCTACAATGAGCAGTTCTTC

size: -
D: -
J: TRBJ1-6
V: TRBV5-1
CDR3: CASSLQDSGNSPLHF
DNA: TGCGCCAGCAGCTTACAGGACAGTGGTAATTCACCCCTCCACTTT

size: few
D: TRBD1
J: TRBJ2-3
V: TRBV4-3
CDR3: CASSQDLSGGGTDTQYF
DNA: TGCGCCAGCAGCCAAGATTTGTCAGGGGGTGGCACAGATACGCAGTATTTT

size: once
D: -
J: TRBJ2-5
V: TRBV12-3/TRBV12-4
CDR3: CASSFGAAQETQYF
DNA: TGTGCCAGCAGTTTTGGGGCAGCACAAGAGACCCAGTACTTC

size: -
D: -
J: TRBJ2-3
V: TRBV5-1
CDR3: CASSPLWGRSTDTQYF
DNA: TGCGCCAGCAGCCCTCTGTGGGGGAGGAGCACAGATACGCAGTATTTT

size: few
D: -
J: TRBJ1-5
V: TRBV7-2
CDR3: CASSMVWQGLGNQPQHF
DNA: TGTGCCAGCAGCATGGTCTGGCAGGGGTTAGGGAATCAGCCCCAGCATTTT

size: few
D: TRBD1
J: TRBJ1-1
V: TRBV2
CDR3: CASSPDRDNTEAFF
DNA: TGTGCCAGCAGTCCAGACAGGGACAACACTGAAGCTTTCTTT

size: -
D: -
J: TRBJ2-1
V: TRBV20-1
CDR3: CSTRDTQDSYNEQFF
DNA: TGCAGTACTAGAGATACTCAGGATTCCTACAATGAGCAGTTCTTC

size: few
D: -
J: TRBJ2-3
V: TRBV5-6
CDR3: CASSLLWRGPSTDTQYF
DNA: TGTGCCAGCAGCTTGCTTTGGCGGGGCCCTAGCACAGATACGCAGTATTTT

size: -
D: -
J: TRBJ2-1
V: TRBV2
CDR3: CASSESGISYNEQFF
DNA: TGTGCCAGCAGTGAAAGTGGGATCTCCTACAATGAGCAGTTCTTC

size: -
D: -
J: TRBJ2-1
V: TRBV3-1
CDR3: CASSQQASSYNEQFF
DNA: TGTGCCAGCAGCCAGCAGGCTAGCTCCTACAATGAGCAGTTCTTC

size: few
D: -
J: TRBJ1-1
V: TRBV20-1
CDR3: CSARGEQGWNTEAFF
DNA: TGCAGTGCTAGAGGGGAACAGGGATGGAACACTGAAGCTTTCTTT

size: few
D: -
J: TRBJ1-2
V: TRBV12-1
CDR3: CASRPGQGWYGYTF
DNA: TGTGCCAGCCGCCCGGGACAGGGTTGGTATGGCTACACCTTC

size: -
D: TRBD1
J: TRBJ1-1
V: TRBV14
CDR3: CASSPPTGGLGTEAFF
DNA: TGTGCCAGCAGCCCGCCGACAGGGGGCTTAGGGACTGAAGCTTTCTTT

size: few
D: TRBD1
J: TRBJ2-1
V: TRBV12-3/TRBV12-4
CDR3: CASSLGQGTEQFF
DNA: TGTGCCAGCAGCCTGGGACAGGGGACGGAGCAGTTCTTC

size: once
D: TRBD1
J: TRBJ2-7
V: TRBV27
CDR3: CASSSGQGVGEQYF
DNA: TGTGCCAGCAGTTCCGGACAGGGGGTAGGGGAGCAGTACTTC

size: -
D: TRBD1
J: TRBJ1-2
V: TRBV6-5
CDR3: CASSSSGGMYTGNYGYTF
DNA: TGTGCCAGCAGTTCGTCAGGGGGAATGTACACGGGTAACTATGGCTACACCTTC

size: -
D: -
J: TRBJ2-6
V: TRBV27
CDR3: CASSLGRGQADSGANVLTF
DNA: TGTGCCAGCAGTTTAGGGCGAGGCCAAGCTGATTCTGGGGCCAACGTCCTGACTTTC

size: few
D: -
J: TRBJ1-2
V: TRBV20-1
CDR3: CSARDGTWGGYTF
DNA: TGCAGTGCTAGAGACGGGACTTGGGGTGGCTACACCTTC

size: many
D: TRBD1
J: TRBJ1-2
V: TRBV12-3/TRBV12-4
CDR3: CASSSPGQGAGRYGYTF
DNA: TGTGCCAGCAGTTCTCCGGGACAGGGGGCAGGTCGCTATGGCTACACCTTC

size: few
D: -
J: TRBJ2-7
V: TRBV24-1
CDR3: CATEDTESYEQYF
DNA: TGTGCCACCGAAGACACGGAAAGCTACGAGCAGTACTTC

size: many
D: -
J: TRBJ2-3
V: TRBV29-1
CDR3: CSAARMGDTQYF
DNA: TGCAGCGCCGCCCGGATGGGGGATACGCAGTATTTT

size: -
D: -
J: TRBJ2-1
V: TRBV28
CDR3: CASSSGIRGPYNEQFF
DNA: TGTGCCAGCAGTTCTGGAATCAGAGGGCCCTACAATGAGCAGTTCTTC

size: many
D: -
J: TRBJ1-2
V: TRBV25-1
CDR3: CASSEKRGGYTF
DNA: TGTGCCAGCAGTGAGAAACGAGGGGGCTACACCTTC

size: -
D: TRBD2
J: TRBJ2-1
V: TRBV12-3/TRBV12-4
CDR3: CASTRLAGNQETQFF
DNA: TGTGCCAGCACCCGACTAGCGGGGAACCAAGAGACCCAGTTCTTC

size: few
D: -
J: TRBJ1-4
V: TRBV28
CDR3: CASRDLEKLFF
DNA: TGTGCCAGCCGGGACTTGGAAAAACTGTTTTTT

size: few
D: -
J: TRBJ1-6
V: TRBV4-1
CDR3: CASSQGAGTYSPLHF
DNA: TGCGCCAGCAGCCAAGGGGCAGGGACTTATTCACCCCTCCACTTT

size: few
D: -
J: TRBJ1-1
V: TRBV20-1
CDR3: CSATQTANTEAFF
DNA: TGCAGTGCTACACAGACAGCGAACACTGAAGCTTTCTTT

size: -
D: -
J: TRBJ2-7
V: TRBV27
CDR3: CASSFDSMSYEQYF
DNA: TGTGCCAGCAGTTTTGACAGCATGTCCTACGAGCAGTACTTC

size: -
D: -
J: TRBJ2-2
V: TRBV10-3
CDR3: CASRTANTGELFF
DNA: TGTGCCTCCCGGACCGCGAACACCGGGGAGCTGTTTTTT

size: -
D: -
J: TRBJ2-3
V: TRBV29-1
CDR3: CSASGLDTDTQYF
DNA: TGCAGCGCCTCCGGACTGGACACAGATACGCAGTATTTT

size: few
D: -
J: TRBJ2-1
V: TRBV12-3/TRBV12-4
CDR3: CASSFQAPEQFF
DNA: TGTGCCAGCAGTTTTCAGGCCCCTGAGCAGTTCTTC

size: few
D: -
J: TRBJ2-7
V: TRBV7-9
CDR3: CASSSGSGYEQYF
DNA: TGTGCCAGCAGCTCGGGGTCCGGTTACGAGCAGTACTTC

size: -
D: -
J: TRBJ2-5
V: TRBV14
CDR3: CASSQLTGEAIRDEQYF
DNA: TGTGCCAGCAGCCAATTGACCGGGGAGGCGATTCGGGATGAGCAGTACTTC

size: -
D: TRBD1
J: TRBJ2-7
V: TRBV7-2
CDR3: CASSLLTGRIGAYEQYF
DNA: TGTGCCAGCAGCTTACTGACAGGGAGAATAGGGGCCTACGAGCAGTACTTC

size: -
D: TRBD1
J: TRBJ2-2
V: TRBV20-1
CDR3: CSAPGTGVGGSSVTGELFF
DNA: TGCAGTGCTCCCGGGACAGGGGTTGGAGGCTCATCTGTTACCGGGGAGCTGTTTTTT

size: -
D: -
J: TRBJ1-1
V: TRBV19
CDR3: CASSTRDLPRGVPTEAFF
DNA: TGTGCCAGTAGTACGAGGGATTTACCAAGGGGCGTCCCGACTGAAGCTTTCTTT

size: -
D: -
J: TRBJ2-7
V: TRBV12-3/TRBV12-4
CDR3: CASSRGGLFRSYNEQYF
DNA: TGTGCCAGCAGCCGCGGAGGGCTGTTCCGCTCCTACAATGAGCAGTACTTC

size: few
D: TRBD2
J: TRBJ2-3
V: TRBV29-1
CDR3: CSWGSSGEVTDTQYF
DNA: TGCAGCTGGGGGTCTAGCGGAGAGGTCACAGATACGCAGTATTTT

size: -
D: TRBD2
J: TRBJ2-5
V: TRBV12-3/TRBV12-4
CDR3: CASSLSSRLADNEQYF
DNA: TGTGCCAGCAGTCTCTCTTCGAGACTAGCGGACAATGAGCAGTACTTC

size: -
D: -
J: TRBJ1-5
V: TRBV6-5
CDR3: CASSWRDRPWQPQHF
DNA: TGTGCCAGCAGTTGGCGAGACAGGCCATGGCAGCCCCAGCATTTT

size: many
D: -
J: TRBJ1-2
V: TRBV20-1
CDR3: CSAPTYGYTF
DNA: TGCAGTGCCCCTACGTATGGCTACACCTTC

size: few
D: -
J: TRBJ2-6
V: TRBV5-5
CDR3: CASSLEAGRLSGANVLTF
DNA: TGTGCCAGCAGCTTGGAGGCAGGGAGACTCTCTGGGGCCAACGTCCTGACTTTC

size: -
D: -
J: TRBJ1-2
V: TRBV6-5
CDR3: CASRRAPANYGYTF
DNA: TGTGCCAGCAGAAGGGCCCCAGCTAACTATGGCTACACCTTC

size: -
D: -
J: TRBJ2-1
V: TRBV9
CDR3: CASSGPPSRGGPWNEQFF
DNA: TGTGCCAGCAGCGGGCCTCCGTCGAGGGGGGGCCCTTGGAATGAGCAGTTCTTC

size: many
D: -
J: TRBJ2-1
V: TRBV5-1
CDR3: CASSPTSSSYNEQFF
DNA: TGTGCTAGCAGTCCGACATCGAGCTCCTACAATGAGCAGTTCTTC

size: -
D: -
J: TRBJ2-1
V: TRBV6-2/TRBV6-3
CDR3: CASSYGGALVNEQFF
DNA: TGTGCCAGCAGTTACGGGGGGGCCTTGGTAAATGAGCAGTTCTTC

size: many
D: -
J: TRBJ2-1
V: TRBV12-3/TRBV12-4
CDR3: CATNPGGNEQFF
DNA: TGTGCCACCAACCCGGGCGGCAATGAGCAGTTCTTC

size: -
D: -
J: TRBJ2-7
V: TRBV29-1
CDR3: CSVGRAHEQYF
DNA: TGCAGCGTTGGGAGGGCCCACGAGCAGTACTTC

size: -
D: TRBD1
J: TRBJ2-7
V: TRBV14
CDR3: CASSERTGTGGINEQYF
DNA: TGTGCCAGCAGCGAGCGCACGGGGACAGGGGGAATCAATGAGCAGTACTTC

size: -
D: TRBD1
J: TRBJ1-1
V: TRBV10-3
CDR3: CTISPGQGARGTEAFF
DNA: TGTACCATCAGTCCGGGACAGGGGGCGCGAGGTACTGAAGCTTTCTTT

size: once
D: -
J: TRBJ2-6
V: TRBV7-2
CDR3: CASSLLANRASGANVLTF
DNA: TGTGCCAGCAGCTTATTGGCGAACAGGGCCTCAGGGGCCAACGTCCTGACTTTC